This passage covers 8 T cell receptor beta chains from one sample sequenced in a study of blood T cell repertoires in COVID-19. Sequencing used immunoSEQ multiplex PCR; TCRdb keeps in-frame clones, though not all of them. The sample has 200,000 to 250,000 clones, 80% to 90% seen once. The sample taken for sequencing was peripheral blood. All receptors come from a man aged 18-30 years with active or convalescent COVID-19.

V usage is TRBV19 and J usage is TRBJ1-2; tentative D call: TRBD1 (6 bases). CDR1 and CDR2 (germline): LNHDA, SQIVND (reference sequence). The CDR3 length is 14 residues. Trimming removed 6 bases at V and 4 bases at J, with 15 bases between. For the CDR3, the DNA is TGTGCCAGTAGACAGGGTCGGGGCTCCTATGGCTACACCTTC. Its translation: CASRQGRGSYGYTF.

The chain links TRBV5-3 to TRBJ1-5, with a possible D match to TRBD1 (5 bases). TRBV5-3 is flagged as an ORF with uncertain function. This CDR3 has 14 amino acids. V dropped 2 bases and J dropped 3 bases, with 9 bases sitting between them. The CDR3 loop is CARSFPDTNQPQHF. For the CDR3, the DNA is TGTGCCAGAAGCTTTCCGGACACCAATCAGCCCCAGCATTTT.

The chain couples TRBV3-1 (or the pseudogene TRBV3-2) to TRBJ2-7; D gene ambiguous. The CDR3 length is 14 residues. Germline values: CDR1 LGHDT, CDR2 YNNKEL (reference sequence). V was clipped by 1 base and J by 7 bases, with 14 bases between them. The CDR3 is CASSQVPGLVEQYF. CDR3 DNA sequence: TGTGCCAGCAGCCAAGTCCCGGGTCTGGTGGAGCAGTACTTC.

The chain couples TRBV18 to TRBJ2-7, with TRBD2 matching over 11 bases. The germline V gene has CDR1 KGHSH and CDR2 LQKENI. The CDR3 has 16 amino acids. V trimming: 3 bases; J trimming: 6 bases; junction bases outside the gene matches: 10. As DNA, the CDR3 is TGTGCCAGCTCACCGACCACTAGCGGGAGTCGTAGCGAGCAGTACTTC. It codes for CASSPTTSGSRSEQYF.

This sequence joins TRBV9 and TRBJ2-5, with TRBD1 as a possible D gene (5 bases). This CDR3 is built from 13 residues. Trimming stripped 4 bases from V and 5 bases from J, with 12 bases between. Germline loops: CDR1 SGDLS, CDR2 YYNGEE. The CDR3 reads CASSRPGWETQYF. CDR3 in DNA: TGTGCCAGCAGCCGACCAGGGTGGGAGACCCAGTACTTC.

For the CDR3, the DNA is TGTGCCAGCTCACCACTCCCTGCGGGGGGCGTATACGAGCAGTACTTC. As protein: CASSPLPAGGVYEQYF. V usage is TRBV18 and J usage is TRBJ2-7, with 8 bases that match TRBD2. The CDR3 is 16 residues long. The germline V gene encodes CDR1 KGHSH and CDR2 LQKENI. Trimming at V came to 1 base and at J to 4 bases, leaving 9 bases not matched to a gene.

This chain connects TRBV6-5 to TRBJ2-3; 10 bases map to TRBD2. V lost 2 bases to trimming and J lost 4 bases; unmatched junction nucleotides: 3. The CDR3 has 15 residues. Germline CDR1 MNHEY, CDR2 SVGAGI. CDR3 coding DNA: TGTGCCAGCAGTTACATAGCGGGAGGAGCAGATACGCAGTATTTT. Translating it yields CASSYIAGGADTQYF.

This chain joins TRBV18 and TRBJ1-1; maybe TRBD1 (6 bases). The CDR3 sequence is 16 residues long. Between the trimmed V and J ends, which lost 3 bases and 0 bases, there was a span of 14 bases. The V gene's germline CDR1 is KGHSH and CDR2 LQKENI. Here the CDR3 reads CASSPFSQGMNTEAFF. The CDR3 DNA follows: TGTGCCAGCTCACCTTTCTCGCAGGGGATGAACACTGAAGCTTTCTTT.